A selection of T cell receptor beta chains follows, all from one sample in a study of T cell clonotyping in hematopoietic cell transplantation. TCRdb's table, derived via immunoSEQ multiplex PCR, lists solely in-frame clones and lacks some. The sample lists 20,000 or so clones, about nine tenths seen once, with around 3.4% in the top ten. This material consisted of peripheral blood mononuclear cells, taken before stem cell transplant. The receptors shown here come from a man aged 18 to 29 with biphenotypic leukemia. Some clones in this sample may be carry-over from other donors' samples. CDR3s include the opening cysteine and the closing phenylalanine or tryptophan. A D gene is named only where the DNA matches it firmly. Some rows have no size entry. The others give once, few or many, or a class for an expanded clone.

V	J	size	D	DNA	CDR3
TRBV5-1	TRBJ1-1	NA	NA	TGCGCCAGCAGCTTGGTACCGAATTCGAACACTGAAGCTTTCTTT	CASSLVPNSNTEAFF
TRBV6-5	TRBJ2-7	NA	NA	TGTGCCAGCAGCCACCGGCTGGGGCGTTCCTACGAGCAGTACTTC	CASSHRLGRSYEQYF
TRBV30	TRBJ1-4	NA	TRBD1	TGTGCCTGGAGTGGGGGACAGGGTCGAGAAAAACTGTTTTTT	CAWSGGQGREKLFF
TRBV30	TRBJ1-1	NA	TRBD1	TGTGCCTGGAGTGTTGGGACAGGGTCAGAAGCTTTCTTT	CAWSVGTGSEAFF
TRBV2	TRBJ1-4	NA	NA	TGTGCCAGCAGGCCTGGGGGGAATACTTGGGAAAAACTGTTTTTT	CASRPGGNTWEKLFF
TRBV25-1	TRBJ2-7	NA	TRBD2	TGTGCCAGCAGTGAATGGGGGGGGGACTACGAGCAGTACTTC	CASSEWGGDYEQYF
TRBV29-1	TRBJ1-2	NA	NA	TGCAGCGCCGAAGACGCGATGGGGCAGATTCCCTATGGCTACACCTTC	CSAEDAMGQIPYGYTF
TRBV25-1	TRBJ2-7	NA	TRBD2	TGTGCCAGCAGTGAAACGCCGGGACTAGCGGGGGACTACGAGCAGTACTTC	CASSETPGLAGDYEQYF
TRBV7-2	TRBJ2-2	once	TRBD1	TGTGCCAGCAGCTCGAACAGGGGTTGGACCGGGGAGCTGTTTTTT	CASSSNRGWTGELFF
TRBV2	TRBJ2-5	NA	NA	TGTGCCAGGAGGGACACTACAGAGTACCAAGAGACCCAGTACTTC	CARRDTTEYQETQYF
TRBV11-2	TRBJ1-2	once	NA	TGTGCCAGCAGCTTTACGGAACTCTATGGCTACACCTTC	CASSFTELYGYTF
TRBV5-1	TRBJ2-7	NA	NA	TGCGCCAGCAGTCGAAGGCAGGAGGAGACCCCCTACGAGCAGTACTTC	CASSRRQEETPYEQYF
TRBV6-5	TRBJ1-5	NA	NA	TGTGCCAGCAGTTACCGGGAGGGCGGTCAGCCCCAGCATTTT	CASSYREGGQPQHF
TRBV5-4	TRBJ2-7	NA	NA	TGTGCCAGCAGCTTGGCCGGGGGACAGCGCTACGAGCAGTACTTC	CASSLAGGQRYEQYF
TRBV6-1	TRBJ1-1	once	NA	TGTGCCAGCAGTGAAGTAGGGGACACTGAAGCTTTCTTT	CASSEVGDTEAFF
TRBV30	TRBJ2-7	NA	TRBD1	TGTGCCTGGAGTGCGGGACAGAGCTCCTACGAGCAGTACTTC	CAWSAGQSSYEQYF
TRBV10-2	TRBJ1-2	NA	NA	TGCGCCAGCAGTGTATCCGGGACGCGCCCGGCATATGGCTACACCTTC	CASSVSGTRPAYGYTF
TRBV29-1	TRBJ1-2	once	TRBD1	TGCAGCGTTGAAGCCACGGACAGGGGGGATGGCTACACCTTC	CSVEATDRGDGYTF
TRBV19	TRBJ1-1	NA	TRBD1	TGTGCCAGTAGTATTCGGGGGGACAGGGAGTACACTGAAGCTTTCTTT	CASSIRGDREYTEAFF
TRBV10-3	TRBJ2-2	NA	TRBD2	TGTGCCATCAGTGGGGGGACTAGCGGGAGTACCGGGGAGCTGTTTTTT	CAISGGTSGSTGELFF
TRBV7-9	TRBJ2-7	NA	NA	TGTGCCAGCAGCGGACTGACACCGTACTTC	CASSGLTPYF
TRBV5-6	TRBJ2-7	NA	NA	TGTGCCAGCAGCTTGGTTTTTGGGGGGGGCCCCCCCTACGAGCAGTACTTC	CASSLVFGGGPPYEQYF
TRBV30	TRBJ1-1	NA	NA	TGTGCCTGGAGTGATTTGACAGGATACACTGAAGCTTTCTTT	CAWSDLTGYTEAFF
TRBV27	TRBJ2-7	NA	TRBD1	TGTGCCAGCAGGACAGGGGGCGTCAACGAGCAGTACTTC	CASRTGGVNEQYF
TRBV4-1	TRBJ1-6	NA	TRBD1	TGCGCCAGCAGCCATGTTCACAGGGGGAACTCACCCCTCCACTTT	CASSHVHRGNSPLHF
TRBV7-9	TRBJ2-7	NA	TRBD1	TGTGCCAGCAGCTTAGCGCTCACTCAGGGGGCCTACGAGCAGTACTTC	CASSLALTQGAYEQYF
TRBV2	TRBJ2-7	NA	NA	TGTGCCACGCGACAGTTTAGCTCCTACGAGCAGTACTTC	CATRQFSSYEQYF
TRBV27	TRBJ2-7	NA	NA	TGTGCCAGCAGCCCTTTGGGTTCCTACGAGCAGTACTTC	CASSPLGSYEQYF
TRBV6-1	TRBJ2-3	NA	TRBD1	TGTGCCAGCAGTCGGGACAGAAGCACAGATACGCAGTATTTT	CASSRDRSTDTQYF
TRBV7-7	TRBJ2-1	NA	TRBD2	TGTGCTAGCAGCCGAGGACTAGCGGGAGGCGATGAGCAGTTCTTC	CASSRGLAGGDEQFF
TRBV5-8	TRBJ1-5	NA	TRBD1	TGTGCCAGCAGCTTCTACGGGGGACAGTGGTTCAATCAGCGGCCCCAGCATTTT	CASSFYGGQWFNQRPQHF
TRBV10-2	TRBJ2-7	NA	NA	TGCGCCAGCAGGGAGCGACCCTCCTACGAGCAGTACTTC	CASRERPSYEQYF
TRBV19	TRBJ2-2	NA	TRBD2	TGTGCCAGTAGTGCCACTAGCGGCTTCGGCGGGGAGCTGTTTTTT	CASSATSGFGGELFF
TRBV27	TRBJ2-1	NA	NA	TGTGCCAGCCGTGGCGGGTTCTTCGGGAGTGAGCAGTTCTTC	CASRGGFFGSEQFF
TRBV5-4	TRBJ1-2	NA	NA	TGTGCCAGCAGCTTGGCCTGGGTCATGGACAGCGACTTATACACCTTC	CASSLAWVMDSDLYTF
TRBV9	TRBJ1-4	NA	TRBD1	TGTGCCAGCAGCATATCCGGGACAGGGGTTGAAAAACTGTTTTTT	CASSISGTGVEKLFF
TRBV7-3	TRBJ2-5	NA	TRBD1	TGTGCCAGCAGCTTCGGGACAGGGGGTCTGGAGACCCAGTACTTC	CASSFGTGGLETQYF
TRBV5-1	TRBJ1-4	NA	NA	TGCGCCAGCAGCTTGGGTGGGGCAGGCGGAAATGAAAAACTGTTTTTT	CASSLGGAGGNEKLFF
TRBV7-9	TRBJ2-7	NA	NA	TGTGCCAGCAGTAAACAGGGTACCCTGTACGAGCAGTACTTC	CASSKQGTLYEQYF
TRBV5-1	TRBJ2-3	NA	NA	TGCGCCAGCAATTCCGGGGGGCCCCTCGATACGCAGTATTTT	CASNSGGPLDTQYF
TRBV7-9	TRBJ2-6	NA	NA	TGTGCCAGCAGCTTCGTGACAGGCGGTGGGGCCAACGTCCTGACTTTC	CASSFVTGGGANVLTF
TRBV19	TRBJ2-7	once	NA	TGTGCCAGTATTGGGGCCTCCTACGAGCAGTACTTC	CASIGASYEQYF
TRBV7-3	TRBJ2-2	NA	TRBD2	TGTGCCAGCAGCTTATTCCACAGCGGGGGTAACACCGGGGAGCTGTTTTTT	CASSLFHSGGNTGELFF
TRBV6-1	TRBJ2-3	NA	TRBD1	TGTGCCAGCAGCAGGACAGGGGCTGTCACAGATACGCAGTATTTT	CASSRTGAVTDTQYF
TRBV19	TRBJ1-1	NA	NA	TGTGCCAGTAGAGGATATGGGGGGGTGAACACTGAAGCTTTCTTT	CASRGYGGVNTEAFF
TRBV6-1	TRBJ2-3	NA	TRBD1	TGTGCCAGCAGTGAAGTTGTGGGACAGGGGTTTAGAGATACGCAGTATTTT	CASSEVVGQGFRDTQYF
TRBV6-5	TRBJ2-1	NA	TRBD2	TGTGCCAGCAGCCCGACGACTAGCGGTAATGAGCAGTTCTTC	CASSPTTSGNEQFF